This T cell receptor beta chain was found in a study of cytomegalovirus exposure and HLA in healthy donors. The germline CDR1 and CDR2 sequences are MDHEN and SYDVKM. The CDR3 has 11 amino acids. The V gene lost 5 bases and the J gene lost 3 bases, with 5 bases spanning the gap. Points on this clone: Antigen unknown.

The study ran its PCR with 60 Vbeta and 13 Jbeta primers. Generated by immunoSEQ multiplex PCR, the TCRdb table keeps only in-frame clones and is missing some. The data hold about 120,000 clones, with over 70% observed a single time. Study-level results: Other equally common chains were less clonally expanded than HLA-associated TCR beta chains, a later analysis showed.

Material: PBMCs. This sequence was found in a woman aged 18-30 years in good health and CMV-seronegative. The rearrangement joins TRBV28 to TRBJ2-7; D perhaps matches TRBD2 (5 bases). The CDR3 is CASSDYYEQYF. The CDR3 DNA follows: TGTGCCAGCAGTGACTACTACGAGCAGTACTTC.